This T cell receptor (beta chain) was captured in a study of graft-versus-host responses after intestinal transplantation (dated by TCRdb to 2020 to 2023). A note on the overall study: Recipients received multivisceral, liver-intestinal, or isolated intestinal transplants. Every recipient was given anti-thymocyte globulin induction, followed by about three years of maintenance tacrolimus and steroids. Bulk TCR-beta CDR3 sequencing was used to track graft-versus-host and host-versus-graft alloreactive T cell clones in the graft, circulation and bone marrow after intestinal transplantation. Alloreactive clones were identified by sequencing pre-transplant mixed lymphocyte reaction products and comparing them with unstimulated pre-transplant donor and recipient T cells. A cohort of approximately 23 intestinal transplant recipients, including one retransplant, was enrolled, and a few patients lacking pretransplant specimens were excluded. A peak of at least 4% donor T cells among recipient peripheral blood mononuclear cells was the definition used for donor T cell macrochimerism. Samples from three later patients were sequenced in-house on an Illumina MiSeq with MiXCR processing rather than by the commercial service. Points the paper makes about the study in general: The relatively low number and heterogeneity of intestinal transplant patients limited the conclusions. GvH clones were found in recipient bone marrow, and some of the GvH clones appeared earlier in ileal mucosa or blood, which is consistent with an intestinal mucosal origin. In patients with donor T cell macrochimerism, the allografts had high GvH to HvG T cell clonal ratios. Peak levels of circulating GvH clones were associated with declines in HvG clones early after transplant.

V is clipped by 6 bases and J by 0 bases, and the sequence between their germline boundaries is 15 bases long. The CDR3, from cysteine to phenylalanine, totals 17 residues. Of the read, only the CDR3 DNA is kept; its 51 bases are in frame from base 1. The germline V gene provides CDR1 MGHDK and CDR2 SYGVNS. Of note for this clone: Its antigen specificity is not known. One base away there is no much larger clone; base qualities are not given.

The library came from the immunoSEQ multiplex PCR assay. In most patients, genomic DNA was isolated using the Qiagen DNeasy Blood and Tissue Kit and sent frozen to Adaptive Biotechnologies for TCR sequencing. High-throughput TCR-beta CDR3 sequencing of genomic DNA from most patients was performed by Adaptive Biotechnologies. The published analysis was carried out like this. TCR sequencing data for around 20 patients were retrieved from Adaptive's ImmunoSEQ software; three other patients were processed with MiXCR and VDJtools. To correct CD4 versus CD8 sorting errors, any sequence found in both subsets at a frequency ratio below 5:1 was removed. CDR3 nucleotide sequences shared between donor and recipient were removed because their origin could not be assigned. To be classed as alloreactive, a clone needed at least 2-fold expansion over unstimulated cells and a minimum CFSE-low frequency of 0.002% (template counts) or 0.001% (read counts). Mappable clones were those detected in sequenced pre-transplant spleen, lymph node, or MLR CFSE-low populations of the donor or recipient. Cumulative frequency of alloreactive clones was calculated as a percentage of all sequences weighted by copy number. Sourced from immuneACCESS, this table was stored by TCRdb with only in-frame sequences that have V and J called. A share of the clones is absent; for the studies checked, an unresolved V gene accounts for under half, and the remainder has no known explanation. For V, J and clone size, that table is used; D and trimming come from the DNA. The table for this sample lists roughly 73,000 clones; around nine tenths of them were counted only once. The ten largest clones represent 8% of the sample.

The time point label here, explained by the study, means: cells obtained before transplantation from donor or recipient. CD3+CD4+ and CD3+CD8+ populations were FACS-sorted from unstimulated pre-transplant donor and recipient cells taken from spleen or lymph nodes. Sequencing used unstimulated CD8+ T cells sorted from spleen or lymph node cells, obtained before transplant. This TCR was sampled from a human donor who was the organ donor for an intestinal transplant. The receptor chain draws on TRBV25-1 and TRBJ2-6; TRBD1 is perhaps the D gene, given 6 matching bases. For the CDR3, the sequence is CASSLTGPISGANVLTF. At the DNA level, the sequence is TGTGCCAGCAGCTTAACAGGGCCCATCTCTGGGGCCAACGTCCTGACTTTC.